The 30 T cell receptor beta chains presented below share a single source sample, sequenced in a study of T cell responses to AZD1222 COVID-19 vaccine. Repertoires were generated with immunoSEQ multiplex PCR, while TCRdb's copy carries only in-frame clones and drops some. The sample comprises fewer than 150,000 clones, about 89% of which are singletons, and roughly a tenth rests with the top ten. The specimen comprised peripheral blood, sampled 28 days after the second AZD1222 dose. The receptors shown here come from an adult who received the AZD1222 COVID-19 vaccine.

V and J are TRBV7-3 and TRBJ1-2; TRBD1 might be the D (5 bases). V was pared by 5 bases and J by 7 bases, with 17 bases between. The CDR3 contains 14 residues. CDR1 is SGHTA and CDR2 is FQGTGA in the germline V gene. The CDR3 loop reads CASSPLAGPGGYTF. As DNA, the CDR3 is TGTGCCAGCAGCCCCTTGGCAGGGCCGGGTGGCTACACCTTC.

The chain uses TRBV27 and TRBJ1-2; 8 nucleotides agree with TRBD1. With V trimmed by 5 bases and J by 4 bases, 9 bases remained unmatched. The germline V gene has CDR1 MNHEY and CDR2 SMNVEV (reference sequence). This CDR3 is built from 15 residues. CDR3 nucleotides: TGTGCCAGCAGTGACAGGGGCGGTTACTTCTATGGCTACACCTTC. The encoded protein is CASSDRGGYFYGYTF.

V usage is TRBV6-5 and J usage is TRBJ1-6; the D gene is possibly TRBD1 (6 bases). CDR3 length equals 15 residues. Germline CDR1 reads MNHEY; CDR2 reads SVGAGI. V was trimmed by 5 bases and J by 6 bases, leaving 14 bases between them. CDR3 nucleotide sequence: TGTGCCAGCAGTCTGGGGGGCCAGTTTAATTCACCCCTCCACTTT. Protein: CASSLGGQFNSPLHF.

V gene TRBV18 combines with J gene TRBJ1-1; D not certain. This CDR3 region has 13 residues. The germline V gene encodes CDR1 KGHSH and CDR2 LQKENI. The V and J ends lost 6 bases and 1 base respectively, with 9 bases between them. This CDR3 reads CASSRQQNTEAFF. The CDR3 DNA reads TGTGCCAGCTCCAGGCAGCAGAACACTGAAGCTTTCTTT.

CDR3 region: CASSANTQNTEAFF. DNA for the CDR3: TGCGCCAGCAGCGCAAATACACAGAACACTGAAGCTTTCTTT. The V gene is TRBV5-1, the J gene TRBJ1-1; D not certain. The V end was cut by 4 bases, the J end by 1 base, with 11 bases between. Germline V gene sequence: CDR1 SGHRS, CDR2 YFSETQ. The CDR3 is 14 amino acids.

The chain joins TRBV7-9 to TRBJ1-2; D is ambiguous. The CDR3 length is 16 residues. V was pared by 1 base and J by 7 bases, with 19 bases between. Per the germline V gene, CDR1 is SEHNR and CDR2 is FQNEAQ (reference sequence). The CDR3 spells CASSLGVGPPKGGYTF. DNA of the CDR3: TGTGCCAGCAGCTTAGGCGTCGGGCCGCCTAAGGGTGGCTACACCTTC.

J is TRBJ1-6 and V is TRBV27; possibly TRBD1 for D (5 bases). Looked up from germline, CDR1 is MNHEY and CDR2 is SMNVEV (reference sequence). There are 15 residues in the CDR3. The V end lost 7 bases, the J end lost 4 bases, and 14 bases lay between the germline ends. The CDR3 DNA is TGTGCCAGCACACTCCGGGGACCTTATAATTCACCCCTCCACTTT. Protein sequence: CASTLRGPYNSPLHF.

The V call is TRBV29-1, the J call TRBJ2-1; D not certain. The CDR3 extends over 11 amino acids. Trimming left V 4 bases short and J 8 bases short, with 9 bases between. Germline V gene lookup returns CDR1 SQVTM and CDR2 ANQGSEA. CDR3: CSVAPRDEQFF. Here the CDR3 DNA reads TGCAGCGTTGCCCCCCGGGATGAGCAGTTCTTC.

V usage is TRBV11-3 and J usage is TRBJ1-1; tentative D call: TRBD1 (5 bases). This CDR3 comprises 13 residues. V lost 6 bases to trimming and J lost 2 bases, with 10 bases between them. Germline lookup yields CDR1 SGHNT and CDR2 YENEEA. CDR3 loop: CASSPGLNTEAFF. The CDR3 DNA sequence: TGTGCCAGCAGTCCAGGGTTAAACACTGAAGCTTTCTTT.

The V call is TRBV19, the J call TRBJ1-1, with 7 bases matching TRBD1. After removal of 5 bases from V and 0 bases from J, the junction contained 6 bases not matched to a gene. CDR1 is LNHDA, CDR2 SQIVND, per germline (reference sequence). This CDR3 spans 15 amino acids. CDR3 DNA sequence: TGTGCCAGTAGTCCCCAGACAGGGATGAACACTGAAGCTTTCTTT. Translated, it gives CASSPQTGMNTEAFF.

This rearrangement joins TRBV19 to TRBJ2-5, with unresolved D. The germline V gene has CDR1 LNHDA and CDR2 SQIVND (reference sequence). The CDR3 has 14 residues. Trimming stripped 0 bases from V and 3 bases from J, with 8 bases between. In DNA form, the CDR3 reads TGTGCCAGTAGTATAGAAGGCCAGGAAGAGACCCAGTACTTC. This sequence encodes CASSIEGQEETQYF.

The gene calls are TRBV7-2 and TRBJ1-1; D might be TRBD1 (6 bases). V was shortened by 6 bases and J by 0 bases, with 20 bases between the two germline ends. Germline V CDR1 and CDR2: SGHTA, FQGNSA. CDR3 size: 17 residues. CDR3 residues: CASSTPRGAGVNTEAFF. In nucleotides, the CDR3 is TGTGCCAGCAGTACGCCCCGGGGGGCGGGTGTGAACACTGAAGCTTTCTTT.

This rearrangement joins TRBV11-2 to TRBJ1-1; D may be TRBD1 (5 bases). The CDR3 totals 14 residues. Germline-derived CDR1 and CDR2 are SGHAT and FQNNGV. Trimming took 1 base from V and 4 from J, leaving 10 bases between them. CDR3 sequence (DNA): TGTGCCAGCAGCTTAGTTGAGGGGAGCACTGAAGCTTTCTTT. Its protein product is CASSLVEGSTEAFF.

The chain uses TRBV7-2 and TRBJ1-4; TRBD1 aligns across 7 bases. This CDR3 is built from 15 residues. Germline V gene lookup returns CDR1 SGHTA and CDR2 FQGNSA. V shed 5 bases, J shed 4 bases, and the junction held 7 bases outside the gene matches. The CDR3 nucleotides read TGTGCCAGCAGCCTACAGGGGAGCCATAATGAAAAACTGTTTTTT. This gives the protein CASSLQGSHNEKLFF.

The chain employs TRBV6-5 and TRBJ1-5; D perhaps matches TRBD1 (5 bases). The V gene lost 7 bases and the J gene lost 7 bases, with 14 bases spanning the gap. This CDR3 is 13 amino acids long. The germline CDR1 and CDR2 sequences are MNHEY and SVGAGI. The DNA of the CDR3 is TGTGCCAGCACCCCAGGGAGGGGACAGCCCCAGCATTTT. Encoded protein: CASTPGRGQPQHF.

For the CDR3, the DNA is TGTGCCACCAGTGACCCGGGACAGGGCACAGATACGCAGTATTTT. This encodes CATSDPGQGTDTQYF. V gene TRBV24-1 combines with J gene TRBJ2-3; 8 bases are shared with TRBD1. Germline values: CDR1 KGHDR, CDR2 SFDVKD. This CDR3 region has 15 residues. With V trimmed by 4 bases and J by 1 base, 3 bases remained unmatched.

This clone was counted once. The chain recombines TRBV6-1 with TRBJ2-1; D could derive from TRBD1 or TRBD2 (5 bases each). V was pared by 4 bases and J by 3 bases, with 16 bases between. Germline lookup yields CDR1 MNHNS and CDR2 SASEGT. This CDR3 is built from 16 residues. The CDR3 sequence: CASSVGTYILYNEQFF. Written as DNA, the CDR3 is TGTGCCAGCAGTGTCGGGACCTACATCCTCTACAATGAGCAGTTCTTC.

CDR3 amino acids: CASSLSGYNSPLHF. The CDR3, as DNA: TGTGCCAGCAGCTTGTCCGGGTATAATTCACCCCTCCACTTT. The V and J genes are TRBV11-2 and TRBJ1-6; D gene uncertain. The CDR3 is made up of 14 amino acids. Germline lookup yields CDR1 SGHAT and CDR2 FQNNGV. V was cut by 3 bases and J by 4 bases, with 7 bases left in between.

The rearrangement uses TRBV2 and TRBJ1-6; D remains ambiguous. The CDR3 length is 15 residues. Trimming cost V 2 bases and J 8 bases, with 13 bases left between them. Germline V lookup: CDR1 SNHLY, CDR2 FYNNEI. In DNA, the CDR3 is TGTGCCAGCAGTGAATCGATAGGGAATTATTCACCCCTCCACTTT. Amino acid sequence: CASSESIGNYSPLHF.

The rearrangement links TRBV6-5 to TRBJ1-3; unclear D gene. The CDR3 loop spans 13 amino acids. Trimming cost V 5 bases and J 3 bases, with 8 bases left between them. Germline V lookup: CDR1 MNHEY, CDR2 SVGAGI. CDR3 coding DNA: TGTGCCAGCAGTCCACGTGGTGGAAACACCATATATTTT. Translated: CASSPRGGNTIYF.

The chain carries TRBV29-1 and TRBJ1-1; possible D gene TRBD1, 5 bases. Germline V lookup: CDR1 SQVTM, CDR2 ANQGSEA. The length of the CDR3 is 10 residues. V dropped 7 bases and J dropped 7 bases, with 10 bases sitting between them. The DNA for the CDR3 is TGCAGCGCTGGGACGGGTGAAGCTTTCTTT. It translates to CSAGTGEAFF. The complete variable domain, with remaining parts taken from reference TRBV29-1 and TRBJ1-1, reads SAVISQKPSRDICQRGTSLTIQCQVDSQVTMMFWYRQQPGQSLTLIATANQGSEATYESGFVIDKFPISRPNLTFSTLTVSNMSPEDSSIYLCSAGTGEAFFGQGTRLTVV.

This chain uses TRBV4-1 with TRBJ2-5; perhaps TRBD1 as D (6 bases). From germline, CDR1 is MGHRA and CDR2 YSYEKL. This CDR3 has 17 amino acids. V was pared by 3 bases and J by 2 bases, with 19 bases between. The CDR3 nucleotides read TGCGCCAGCAGCCACTCAACACGATTAACAGGGCAAGAGACCCAGTACTTC. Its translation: CASSHSTRLTGQETQYF.

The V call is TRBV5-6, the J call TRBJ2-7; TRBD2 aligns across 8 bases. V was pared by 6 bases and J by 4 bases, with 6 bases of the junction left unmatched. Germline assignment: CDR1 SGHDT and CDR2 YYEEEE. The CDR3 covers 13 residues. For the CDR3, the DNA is TGTGCCAGCACCCGGAGCGGGAGTTACGAGCAGTACTTC. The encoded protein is CASTRSGSYEQYF. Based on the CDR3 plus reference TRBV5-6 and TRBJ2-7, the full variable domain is DAGVTQSPTHLIKTRGQQVTLRCSPKSGHDTVSWYQQALGQGPQFIFQYYEEEERQRGNFPDRFSGHQFPNYSSELNVNALLLGDSALYLCASTRSGSYEQYFGPGTRLTVT.

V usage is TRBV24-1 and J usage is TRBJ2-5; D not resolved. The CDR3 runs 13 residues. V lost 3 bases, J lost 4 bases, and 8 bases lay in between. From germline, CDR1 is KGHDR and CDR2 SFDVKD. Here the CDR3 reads CATSDAVVETQYF. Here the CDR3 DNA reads TGTGCCACCAGTGATGCCGTGGTAGAGACCCAGTACTTC.

CDR3 nucleotides: TGCGCCAGCAGCTTGGCAACATTGAACACTGAAGCTTTCTTT. It specifies CASSLATLNTEAFF. This chain connects TRBV5-1 to TRBJ1-1; no firm D call. The CDR3 has 14 amino acids. V lost 0 bases to trimming and J lost 0 bases, with 6 bases between them. Germline-derived CDR1 and CDR2 are SGHRS and YFSETQ.

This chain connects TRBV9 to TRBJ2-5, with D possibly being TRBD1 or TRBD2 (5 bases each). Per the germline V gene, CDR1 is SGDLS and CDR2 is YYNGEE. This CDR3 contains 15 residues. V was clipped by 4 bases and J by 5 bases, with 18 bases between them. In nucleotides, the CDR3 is TGTGCCAGCAGCCCCCGGGACCGCCAATCGGAGACCCAGTACTTC. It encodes CASSPRDRQSETQYF.

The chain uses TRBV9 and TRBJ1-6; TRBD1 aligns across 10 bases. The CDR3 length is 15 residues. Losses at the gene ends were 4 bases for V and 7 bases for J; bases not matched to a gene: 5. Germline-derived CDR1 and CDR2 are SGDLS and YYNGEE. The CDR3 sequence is CASSPPGQGNSPLHF. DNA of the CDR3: TGTGCCAGCAGCCCCCCGGGACAGGGGAATTCACCCCTCCACTTT.

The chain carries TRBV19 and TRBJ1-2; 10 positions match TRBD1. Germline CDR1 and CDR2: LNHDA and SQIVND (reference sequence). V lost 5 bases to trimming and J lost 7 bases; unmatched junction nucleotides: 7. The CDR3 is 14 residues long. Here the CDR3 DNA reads TGTGCCAGTAGTCATCGGGACAGGGGAGGTGGCTACACCTTC. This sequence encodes CASSHRDRGGGYTF.

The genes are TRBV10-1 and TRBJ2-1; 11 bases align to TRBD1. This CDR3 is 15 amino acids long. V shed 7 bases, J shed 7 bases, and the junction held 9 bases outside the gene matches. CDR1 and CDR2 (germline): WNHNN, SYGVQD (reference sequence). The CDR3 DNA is TGCGCCAGCACCCCTTCCGGACAGGGGGCTAATGAGCAGTTCTTC. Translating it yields CASTPSGQGANEQFF.

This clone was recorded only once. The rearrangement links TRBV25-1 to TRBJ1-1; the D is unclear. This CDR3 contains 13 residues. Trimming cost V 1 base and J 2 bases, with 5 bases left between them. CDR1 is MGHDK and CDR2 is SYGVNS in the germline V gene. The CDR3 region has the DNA TGTGCCAGCAGTGAATTCACCAACACTGAAGCTTTCTTT. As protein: CASSEFTNTEAFF. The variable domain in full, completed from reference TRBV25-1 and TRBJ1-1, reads EADIYQTPRYLVIGTGKKITLECSQTMGHDKMYWYQQDPGMELHLIHYSYGVNSTEKGDLSSESTVSRIRTEHFPLTLESARPSHTSQYLCASSEFTNTEAFFGQGTRLTVV.